Below, 28 T cell receptor beta chains from the same sample are listed, as sequenced in a study of cytomegalovirus exposure and HLA in healthy donors. 13 Jbeta primers and 60 Vbeta primers were used for the PCR. Produced via immunoSEQ multiplex PCR; TCRdb's table is partial and in-frame only. This sample yields about 130,000 clones, of which around 80% are seen a single time; approximately 2.6% belongs to the top ten. Sequenced sample: PBMCs. All receptors derive from a man aged 50 to 59 in good health and CMV-seronegative.

V and J are TRBV6-5 and TRBJ1-2, with D unclear. V lost 0 bases to trimming and J lost 4 bases, with 9 bases between them. The germline V gene encodes CDR1 MNHEY and CDR2 SVGAGI. CDR3 length: 14 amino acids. The CDR3 sequence is CASSYSGLGYGYTF. The CDR3 DNA is TGTGCCAGCAGTTACTCCGGACTAGGCTATGGCTACACCTTC.

This rearrangement joins TRBV5-6 to TRBJ1-2, with D possibly being TRBD1 (6 bases). CDR1 SGHDT and CDR2 YYEEEE come from the germline V gene. This CDR3 is built from 17 residues. V gave up 3 bases and J gave up 4 bases, with 22 bases separating them. This CDR3 is CASSSSLKGGRSYGYTF. CDR3 coding DNA: TGTGCCAGCAGCTCAAGCTTGAAAGGGGGACGGAGCTATGGCTACACCTTC. The whole variable domain, filled in from reference TRBV5-6 and TRBJ1-2, reads DAGVTQSPTHLIKTRGQQVTLRCSPKSGHDTVSWYQQALGQGPQFIFQYYEEEERQRGNFPDRFSGHQFPNYSSELNVNALLLGDSALYLCASSSSLKGGRSYGYTFGSGTRLTVV.

This clone was counted between two and nine times. The V call is TRBV9, the J call TRBJ1-1; D gene uncertain. The ends were cut back, 4 bases at V and 0 bases at J, with 10 bases in the middle. This CDR3 is 14 amino acids long. Germline V gene data show CDR1 as SGDLS and CDR2 as YYNGEE. The CDR3 DNA follows: TGTGCCAGCAGCAAAGAGGGTATGAACACTGAAGCTTTCTTT. Its translation: CASSKEGMNTEAFF. The full variable domain, rest sourced from reference TRBV9 and TRBJ1-1, is DSGVTQTPKHLITATGQRVTLRCSPRSGDLSVYWYQQSLDQGLQFLIQYYNGEERAKGNILERFSAQQFPDLHSELNLSSLELGDSALYFCASSKEGMNTEAFFGQGTRLTVV.

The rearrangement uses TRBV2 and TRBJ1-2; the D gene is possibly TRBD1 (5 bases). Germline V gene sequence: CDR1 SNHLY, CDR2 FYNNEI. The CDR3 is made up of 14 amino acids. Trimming took off 7 bases at V and 0 bases at J, with 12 bases between the two ends. The CDR3 DNA follows: TGTGCCAGCACCGGGGGAAGATCTAACTATGGCTACACCTTC. Translated: CASTGGRSNYGYTF.

The V and J genes are TRBV9 and TRBJ1-6; the D is unclear. This CDR3 is built from 15 residues. The V end lost 4 bases, the J end lost 8 bases, and 16 bases lay between the germline ends. Germline V gene lookup returns CDR1 SGDLS and CDR2 YYNGEE. The CDR3 DNA reads TGTGCCAGCAGCCCCTACCCTAGGTCCTATTCACCCCTCCACTTT. Its translation: CASSPYPRSYSPLHF.

With respect to this clone: A junction boundary mismatches the germline segment, possibly from a read error. The chain is built from TRBV7-7 and TRBJ1-1; 9 bases fit TRBD1. Germline-derived CDR1 and CDR2 are SSHAT and FNYEAQ (reference sequence). The CDR3 totals 10 residues. CDR3 sequence (DNA): TGTGCTAGCAGGGTAAGACAGGGGGGCTTT. Its translation: CASRVRQGGF.

A few counts support this clone. This CDR3 reads CASSRRLGATEAFF. CDR3 sequence (DNA): TGTGCCAGCAGCCGCCGGTTGGGGGCTACTGAAGCTTTCTTT. V gene TRBV6-7 combines with J gene TRBJ1-1, with D possibly TRBD1 on 6 matching bases. TRBV6-7 is an ORF, and what it does is uncertain. The CDR3 spans 14 residues. The V and J ends lost 6 bases and 5 bases respectively, with 16 bases between them.

The chain is built from TRBV7-2 and TRBJ1-1, with D unclear. The CDR3 runs 15 residues. The germline V gene has CDR1 SGHTA and CDR2 FQGNSA. V lost 2 bases, J lost 4 bases, and 14 bases lay in between. The CDR3 DNA sequence: TGTGCCAGCAGCTTACTGTTCCGGGTTGGCACTGAAGCTTTCTTT. It is translated as CASSLLFRVGTEAFF.

The rearrangement links TRBV5-1 to TRBJ2-3; 10 bases map to TRBD1. This CDR3 region has 15 residues. The germline V gene has CDR1 SGHRS and CDR2 YFSETQ. V gave up 0 bases and J gave up 5 bases; unmatched junction bases: 3. CDR3 loop: CASSLVGTGEDTQYF. The CDR3 DNA follows: TGCGCCAGCAGCTTGGTGGGGACAGGGGAAGATACGCAGTATTTT.

This rearrangement joins TRBV30 to TRBJ1-2; a weak D match, TRBD1 (6 bases). Looked up from germline, CDR1 is GTSNPN and CDR2 is SVGIG (reference sequence). This CDR3 spans 15 amino acids. Between the trimmed V and J ends, which lost 1 base and 3 bases, there was a span of 15 bases. The CDR3 here is CAWSAQGWGYYGYTF. The CDR3 DNA reads as TGTGCCTGGAGTGCACAGGGCTGGGGTTACTATGGCTACACCTTC.

This chain links TRBV6-6 with TRBJ1-1; 7 bases line up with TRBD1. Trimming at V came to 6 bases and at J to 1 base, leaving 5 bases not matched to a gene. Germline V gene lookup returns CDR1 MNHNY and CDR2 SVGAGI (reference sequence). CDR3 length: 14 residues. CDR3 in amino acids: CASSRNRGNTEAFF. The CDR3 DNA sequence: TGTGCCAGCAGCCGTAACAGGGGGAACACTGAAGCTTTCTTT.

The rearrangement joins TRBV27 to TRBJ2-1, with 8 bases identical to TRBD2. Germline V gene sequence: CDR1 MNHEY, CDR2 SMNVEV (reference sequence). The V gene end was trimmed by 2 bases and the J gene end by 4 bases; junction bases not matched to a gene: 4. The CDR3 contains 15 residues. This CDR3 is CASSLGRGAYNEQFF. The CDR3 coding sequence is TGTGCCAGCAGTTTAGGGCGGGGGGCATACAATGAGCAGTTCTTC.

The CDR3 nucleotides read TGTGCCAGCAGGGACCGGACAGGCAGTGAAAAACTGTTTTTT. The encoded protein is CASRDRTGSEKLFF. The chain recombines TRBV2 with TRBJ1-4, with 7 bases fitting TRBD1. The CDR3 loop spans 14 amino acids. CDR1 and CDR2 (germline): SNHLY, FYNNEI. V was pared by 6 bases and J by 7 bases, with 8 bases of the junction left unmatched.

The rearrangement joins TRBV10-3 to TRBJ1-1; no clear D. This CDR3 region has 13 residues. Trimming removed 4 bases at V and 3 bases at J, with 9 bases between. The germline gives CDR1 ENHRY, CDR2 SYGVKD. CDR3 coding DNA: TGTGCCATCAGTGGGGAGGTACACACTGAAGCTTTCTTT. Protein sequence: CAISGEVHTEAFF.

This sequence joins TRBV28 and TRBJ2-3, with 11 bases aligning to TRBD2. Germline CDR1 MDHEN, CDR2 SYDVKM. This CDR3 spans 17 amino acids. J gave up 3 bases and V 5 bases, and 10 bases lay outside the gene matches. CDR3 protein: CASSKGASSGGTDTQYF. The CDR3 DNA reads as TGTGCCAGCAGTAAAGGGGCATCTAGCGGGGGGACAGATACGCAGTATTTT. The full variable domain, with the rest looked up from reference TRBV28 and TRBJ2-3, is DVKVTQSSRYLVKRTGEKVFLECVQDMDHENMFWYRQDPGLGLRLIYFSYDVKMKEKGDIPEGYSVSREKKERFSLILESASTNQTSMYLCASSKGASSGGTDTQYFGPGTRLTVL.

This sequence joins TRBV5-6 and TRBJ2-7; 10 positions match TRBD2. V lost 0 bases and J lost 4; bases outside the gene matches: 4. The germline V gene encodes CDR1 SGHDT and CDR2 YYEEEE. The CDR3 consists of 15 residues. The CDR3 loop is CASSLAQTSGYEQYF. In nucleotides, the CDR3 is TGTGCCAGCAGCTTGGCCCAGACTAGCGGGTACGAGCAGTACTTC.

CDR3 bases: TGTGCCAGCAGCCCCTTTTCCCCCACTGAAGCTTTCTTT. Translating gives CASSPFSPTEAFF. This chain joins TRBV7-9 and TRBJ1-1; D uncertain. Germline V gene data show CDR1 as SEHNR and CDR2 as FQNEAQ (reference sequence). V was shortened by 5 bases and J by 4 bases, with 11 bases between the two germline ends. The CDR3 is made up of 13 amino acids.

The V call is TRBV10-2, the J call TRBJ1-1; no clear D gene. The CDR3 consists of 11 residues. Germline V gene sequence: CDR1 WSHSY, CDR2 SAAADI. Trimming shortened V by 8 bases and J by 3 bases, and 7 bases separated the two germline ends. The CDR3 nucleotides are TGCGCCAGCGAGGGAGACACTGAAGCTTTCTTT. Translation: CASEGDTEAFF.

CDR3 protein: CASSQGGVVRNGYTF. The CDR3 bases are TGCGCCAGCAGCCAAGGCGGAGTGGTAAGGAATGGCTACACCTTC. The rearrangement joins TRBV4-1 to TRBJ1-2; no firm D call. The germline CDR1 and CDR2 sequences are MGHRA and YSYEKL. Trimming left V 1 base short and J 6 bases short, with 15 bases between. The CDR3 contains 15 residues.

This chain links TRBV6-5 with TRBJ2-5, with 8 bases matching TRBD1. V dropped 5 bases and J dropped 11; count of bases not matched to a gene: 7. This CDR3 region has 12 residues. Germline CDR1 MNHEY, CDR2 SVGAGI. CDR3 in DNA: TGTGCCAGCAGTCCGTCCCGGGACAGGCAGTACTTC. Protein sequence: CASSPSRDRQYF.

CDR3 loop: CASSLGVGREQYF. CDR3 in DNA: TGTGCCAGCAGCTTGGGGGTGGGGAGGGAGCAGTACTTC. The chain couples TRBV5-4 to TRBJ2-5; 7 positions match TRBD2. Per germline, CDR1 SGHNT and CDR2 YYREEE (reference sequence). The CDR3 runs to 13 residues. V trimming: 0 bases; J trimming: 11 bases; junction bases outside the gene matches: 7.

This chain connects TRBV6-5 to TRBJ1-2; D call uncertain. Per the germline V gene, CDR1 is MNHEY and CDR2 is SVGAGI. The CDR3 has 12 residues. V was cut by 0 bases and J by 10 bases, with 9 bases left in between. This chain's CDR3 is CASSYSGSDYTF. In DNA form, the CDR3 reads TGTGCCAGCAGTTACTCGGGCTCGGACTACACCTTC.

This clone has just a few counts. The chain recombines TRBV19 with TRBJ2-7; D may be TRBD1 (6 bases). The CDR3 length is 14 residues. V lost 4 bases and J 2 bases, leaving 12 bases between the germline ends. Per germline, CDR1 LNHDA and CDR2 SQIVND (reference sequence). CDR3 residues: CASSTVGAPYEQYF. The DNA of the CDR3 is TGTGCCAGTAGTACGGTGGGGGCTCCCTACGAGCAGTACTTC.

This clone was seen once. The gene calls are TRBV5-8 and TRBJ2-1, with TRBD2 as a possible D gene (6 bases). Germline V lookup: CDR1 SGHTS, CDR2 YDEGEE. CDR3 length: 17 residues. Trimming removed 7 bases at V and 0 bases at J, with 20 bases between. CDR3 in amino acids: CASRRLIAVASYNEQFF. The CDR3 nucleotides read TGTGCCAGCCGACGGTTGATAGCGGTGGCCTCCTACAATGAGCAGTTCTTC.

The chain joins TRBV4-1 to TRBJ1-2, with D possibly being TRBD1 (6 bases). This CDR3 contains 16 residues. Germline V lookup: CDR1 MGHRA, CDR2 YSYEKL. V gave up 1 base and J gave up 5 bases, with 17 bases separating them. CDR3 DNA sequence: TGCGCCAGCAGCCAAGCCAGGGGAGGGGGAGATTATGGCTACACCTTC. Translated: CASSQARGGGDYGYTF.

This CDR3 reads CASSIDQWGGNEQFF. In DNA form, the CDR3 reads TGTGCCAGTAGTATAGATCAATGGGGGGGAAATGAGCAGTTCTTC. The chain links TRBV19 to TRBJ2-1; 7 bases align to TRBD2. The germline V gene has CDR1 LNHDA and CDR2 SQIVND (reference sequence). The CDR3 covers 15 residues. Trimming took 0 bases from V and 7 from J; bases not matched to a gene: 6.

The chain has TRBV9 and TRBJ2-5; 7 bases are shared with TRBD1. The CDR3 consists of 13 residues. J gave up 3 bases and V 2 bases, and 1 base lay outside the gene matches. The V gene's germline CDR1 is SGDLS and CDR2 YYNGEE. The CDR3 region is CASSVGTEETQYF. As DNA, the CDR3 is TGTGCCAGCAGCGTTGGGACAGAAGAGACCCAGTACTTC. Looking up the rest from reference TRBV9 and TRBJ2-5 gives the full variable domain: DSGVTQTPKHLITATGQRVTLRCSPRSGDLSVYWYQQSLDQGLQFLIQYYNGEERAKGNILERFSAQQFPDLHSELNLSSLELGDSALYFCASSVGTEETQYFGPGTRLLVL.

V gene TRBV11-2 combines with J gene TRBJ1-2, with 7 bases lining up with TRBD1. Germline loops: CDR1 SGHAT, CDR2 FQNNGV. Unmatched junction bases numbered 4, after V lost 5 bases and J lost 4 bases. The CDR3 spans 13 residues. CDR3 residues: CASSLDRVYGYTF. DNA for the CDR3: TGTGCCAGCAGCCTCGACAGGGTCTATGGCTACACCTTC.